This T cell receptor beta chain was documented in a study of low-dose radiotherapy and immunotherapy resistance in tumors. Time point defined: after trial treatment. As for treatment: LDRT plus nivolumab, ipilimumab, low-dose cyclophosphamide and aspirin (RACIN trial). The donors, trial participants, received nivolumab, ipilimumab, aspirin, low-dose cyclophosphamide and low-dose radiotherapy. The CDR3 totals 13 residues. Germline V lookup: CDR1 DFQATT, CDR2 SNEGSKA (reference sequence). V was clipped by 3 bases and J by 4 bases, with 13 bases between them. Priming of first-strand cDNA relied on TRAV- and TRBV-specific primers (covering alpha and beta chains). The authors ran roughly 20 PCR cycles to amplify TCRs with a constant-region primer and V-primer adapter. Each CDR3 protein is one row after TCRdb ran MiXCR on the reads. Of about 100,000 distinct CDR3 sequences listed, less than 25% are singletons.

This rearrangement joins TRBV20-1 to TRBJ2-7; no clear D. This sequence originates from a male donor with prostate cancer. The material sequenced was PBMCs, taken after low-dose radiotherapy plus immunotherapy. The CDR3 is CSASPETGYEQYF. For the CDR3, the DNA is TGCAGTGCTAGCCCGGAGACTGGATACGAGCAGTACTTC.